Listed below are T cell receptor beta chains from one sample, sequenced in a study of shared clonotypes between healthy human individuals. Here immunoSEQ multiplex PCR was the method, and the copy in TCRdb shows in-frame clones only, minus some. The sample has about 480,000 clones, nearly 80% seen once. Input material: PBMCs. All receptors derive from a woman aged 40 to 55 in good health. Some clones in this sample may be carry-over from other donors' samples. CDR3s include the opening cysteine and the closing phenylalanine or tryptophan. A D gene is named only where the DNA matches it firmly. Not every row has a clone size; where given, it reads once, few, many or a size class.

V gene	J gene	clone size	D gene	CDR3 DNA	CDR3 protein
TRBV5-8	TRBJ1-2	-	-	TGTGCCAGCAGCTTGTACGCAGCTAACTATGGCTACACCTTC	CASSLYAANYGYTF
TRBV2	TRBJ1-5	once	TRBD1	TGTGCCAGTATCCCGGGACAGGGAGGTTTCAGCAATCAGCCCCAGCATTTT	CASIPGQGGFSNQPQHF
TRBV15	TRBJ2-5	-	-	TGTGCCACCAGCAGAGGACGACCCCAAGAGACCCAGTACTTC	CATSRGRPQETQYF
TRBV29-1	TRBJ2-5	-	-	TGCAGCTCCGCAGGAAACCAAGAGACCCAGTACTTC	CSSAGNQETQYF
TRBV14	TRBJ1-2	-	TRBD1	TGTGCCAGCAGCCAAAGGGGGACAGGGTACGGCTACACCTTC	CASSQRGTGYGYTF
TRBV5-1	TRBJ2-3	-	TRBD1	TGCGCCAGCAGCCCAACAGGGGACGGGTCGGATACGCAGTATTTT	CASSPTGDGSDTQYF
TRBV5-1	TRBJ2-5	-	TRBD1	TGCGCCAGCAGCTTGGAGGGACAGGCCCAAGAGACCCAGTACTTC	CASSLEGQAQETQYF
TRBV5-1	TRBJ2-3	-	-	TGCGCCAGCAGCTTGGGGAGTACAATGGGAGATACGCAGTATTTT	CASSLGSTMGDTQYF
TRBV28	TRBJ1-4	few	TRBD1	TGTGCCAGCATGGGACAGGAGATAGAAAAACTGTTTTTT	CASMGQEIEKLFF
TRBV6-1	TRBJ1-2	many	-	TGTGCCAGCAGTTGGTCCGGGACGGCAGAATATGGCTACACCTTC	CASSWSGTAEYGYTF
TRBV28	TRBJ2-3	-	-	TGTGCCGGCCAACGGGGGCGCACAGATACGCAGTATTTT	CAGQRGRTDTQYF
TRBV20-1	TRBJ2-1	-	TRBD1	TGCAGTGCAGCGGACAGGCTAGGGGGGTTCTTC	CSAADRLGGFF
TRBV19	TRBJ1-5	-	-	TGTGCCAGTAGTATTGACAGACGAGAACAGCCCCAGCATTTT	CASSIDRREQPQHF
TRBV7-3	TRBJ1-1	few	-	TGTGCCAGCAGCCAGGGACGTGACACTGAAGCTTTCTTT	CASSQGRDTEAFF